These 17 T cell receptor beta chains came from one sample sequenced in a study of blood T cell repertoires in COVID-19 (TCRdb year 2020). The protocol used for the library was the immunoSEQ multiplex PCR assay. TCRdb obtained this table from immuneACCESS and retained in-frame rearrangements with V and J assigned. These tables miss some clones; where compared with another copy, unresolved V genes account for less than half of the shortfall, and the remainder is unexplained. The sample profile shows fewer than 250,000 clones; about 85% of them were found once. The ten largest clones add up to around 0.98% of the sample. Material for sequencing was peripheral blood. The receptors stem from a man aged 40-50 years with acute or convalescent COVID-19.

The CDR3 reads CASRQSGGVYGYTF. CDR3 DNA: TGTGCCAGCAGGCAATCAGGGGGCGTCTATGGCTACACCTTC. This chain uses TRBV6-5 with TRBJ1-2, with TRBD1 identical over 8 bases. Per the germline V gene, CDR1 is MNHEY and CDR2 is SVGAGI. With 6 bases clipped from V and 4 bases from J, the junction kept 7 bases outside the gene matches. The CDR3 length is 14 residues.

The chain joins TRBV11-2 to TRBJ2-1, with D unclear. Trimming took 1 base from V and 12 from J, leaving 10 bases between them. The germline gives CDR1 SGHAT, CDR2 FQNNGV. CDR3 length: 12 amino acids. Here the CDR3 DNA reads TGTGCCAGCAGCTTAGGGGTCCTAGGGCAGTTCTTC. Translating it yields CASSLGVLGQFF.

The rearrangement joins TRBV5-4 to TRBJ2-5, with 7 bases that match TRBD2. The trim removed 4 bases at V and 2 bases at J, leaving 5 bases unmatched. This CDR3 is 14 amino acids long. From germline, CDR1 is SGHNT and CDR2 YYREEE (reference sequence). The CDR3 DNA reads TGTGCCAGCAGCCACGGGACTACTCAAGAGACCCAGTACTTC. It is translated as CASSHGTTQETQYF. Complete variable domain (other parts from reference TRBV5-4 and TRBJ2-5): ETGVTQSPTHLIKTRGQQVTLRCSSQSGHNTVSWYQQALGQGPQFIFQYYREEENGRGNFPPRFSGLQFPNYSSELNVNALELDDSALYLCASSHGTTQETQYFGPGTRLLVL.

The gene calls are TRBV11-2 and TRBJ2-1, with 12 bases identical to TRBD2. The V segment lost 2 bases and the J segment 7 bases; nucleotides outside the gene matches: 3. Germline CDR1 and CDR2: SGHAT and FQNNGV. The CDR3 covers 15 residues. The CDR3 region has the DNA TGTGCCAGCAGCTTACTAGCGGGGGGGCCGAATGAGCAGTTCTTC. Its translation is CASSLLAGGPNEQFF.

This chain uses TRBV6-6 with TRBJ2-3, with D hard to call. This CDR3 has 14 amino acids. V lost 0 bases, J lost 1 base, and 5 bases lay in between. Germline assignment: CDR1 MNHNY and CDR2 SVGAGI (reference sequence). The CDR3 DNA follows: TGTGCCAGCAGTTACTCAACGGGCACAGATACGCAGTATTTT. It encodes CASSYSTGTDTQYF.

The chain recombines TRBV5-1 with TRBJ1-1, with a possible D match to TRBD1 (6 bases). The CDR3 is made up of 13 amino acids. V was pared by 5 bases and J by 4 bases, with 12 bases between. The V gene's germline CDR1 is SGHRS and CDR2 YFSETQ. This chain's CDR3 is CASRDDRFTEAFF. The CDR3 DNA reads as TGCGCCAGCAGAGATGACAGGTTCACTGAAGCTTTCTTT.

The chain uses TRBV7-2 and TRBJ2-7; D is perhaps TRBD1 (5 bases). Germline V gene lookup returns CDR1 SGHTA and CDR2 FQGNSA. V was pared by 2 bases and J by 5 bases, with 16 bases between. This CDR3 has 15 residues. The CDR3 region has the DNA TGTGCCAGCAGCTTATGGTTAACAGGAAGAAACGAGCAGTACTTC. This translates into CASSLWLTGRNEQYF. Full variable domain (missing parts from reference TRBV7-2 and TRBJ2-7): GAGVSQSPSNKVTEKGKDVELRCDPISGHTALYWYRQSLGQGLEFLIYFQGNSAPDKSGLPSDRFSAERTGGSVSTLTIQRTQQEDSAVYLCASSLWLTGRNEQYFGPGTRLTVT.

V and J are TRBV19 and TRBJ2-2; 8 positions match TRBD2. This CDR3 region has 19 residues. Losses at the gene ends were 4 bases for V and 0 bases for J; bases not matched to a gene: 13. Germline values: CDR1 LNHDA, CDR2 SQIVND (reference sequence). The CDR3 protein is CASSRFEQLGLANTGELFF. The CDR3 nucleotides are TGTGCCAGTAGTAGATTCGAACAGTTGGGACTAGCGAACACCGGGGAGCTGTTTTTT.

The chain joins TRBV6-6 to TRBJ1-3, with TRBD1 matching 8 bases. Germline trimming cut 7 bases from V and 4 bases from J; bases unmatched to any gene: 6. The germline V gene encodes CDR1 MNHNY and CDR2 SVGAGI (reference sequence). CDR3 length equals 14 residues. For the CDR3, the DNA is TGTGCCAGCACCGACAGGGGCCGGGGAAACACCATATATTTT. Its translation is CASTDRGRGNTIYF.

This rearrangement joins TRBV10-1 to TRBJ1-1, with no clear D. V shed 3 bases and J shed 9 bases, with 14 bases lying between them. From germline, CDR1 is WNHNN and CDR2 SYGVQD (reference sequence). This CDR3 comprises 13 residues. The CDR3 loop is CASSERQTSKAFF. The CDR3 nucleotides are TGCGCCAGCAGTGAAAGGCAGACTTCCAAAGCTTTCTTT.

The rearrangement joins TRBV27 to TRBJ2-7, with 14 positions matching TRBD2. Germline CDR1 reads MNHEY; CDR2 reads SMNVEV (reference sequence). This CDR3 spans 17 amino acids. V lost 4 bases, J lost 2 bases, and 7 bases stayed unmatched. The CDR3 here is CASSWGGLAGAPYEQYF. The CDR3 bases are TGTGCCAGCAGTTGGGGGGGACTAGCGGGGGCTCCCTACGAGCAGTACTTC.

CDR3 in DNA: TGCAGCGTTGAGACTAGCGGGACACATTACAATGAGCAGTTCTTC. It codes for CSVETSGTHYNEQFF. This sequence joins TRBV29-1 and TRBJ2-1; 11 positions agree with TRBD2. Germline loops: CDR1 SQVTM, CDR2 ANQGSEA. V shed 3 bases, J shed 4 bases, and the junction held 5 bases outside the gene matches. This CDR3 has 15 residues.

Here the CDR3 reads CASMRGVTEAFF. The CDR3 nucleotides are TGTGCCAGCATGCGAGGCGTGACTGAAGCTTTCTTT. This rearrangement joins TRBV6-5 to TRBJ1-1; D call uncertain. CDR1 is MNHEY and CDR2 is SVGAGI in the germline V gene. The CDR3 has 12 amino acids. V lost 7 bases and J 5 bases, leaving 11 bases between the germline ends.

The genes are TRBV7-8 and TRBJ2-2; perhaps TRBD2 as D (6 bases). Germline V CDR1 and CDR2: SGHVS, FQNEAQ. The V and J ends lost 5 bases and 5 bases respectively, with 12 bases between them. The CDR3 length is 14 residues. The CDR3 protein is CASSQGAGTGELFF. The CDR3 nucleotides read TGTGCCAGCAGCCAGGGCGCGGGGACCGGGGAGCTGTTTTTT.

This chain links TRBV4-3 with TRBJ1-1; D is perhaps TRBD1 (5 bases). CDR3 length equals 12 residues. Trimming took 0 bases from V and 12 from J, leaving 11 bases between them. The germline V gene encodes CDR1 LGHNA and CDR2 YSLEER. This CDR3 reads CASSQEVGETFF. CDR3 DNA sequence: TGCGCCAGCAGCCAAGAGGTAGGGGAAACTTTCTTT.

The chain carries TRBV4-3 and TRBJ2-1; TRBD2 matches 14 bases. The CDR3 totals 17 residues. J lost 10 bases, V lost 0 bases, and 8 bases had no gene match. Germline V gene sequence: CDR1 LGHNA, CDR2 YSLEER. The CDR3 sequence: CASSQDGTSGGQEEQFF. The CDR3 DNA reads TGCGCCAGCAGCCAAGATGGGACTAGCGGGGGCCAGGAGGAGCAGTTCTTC.

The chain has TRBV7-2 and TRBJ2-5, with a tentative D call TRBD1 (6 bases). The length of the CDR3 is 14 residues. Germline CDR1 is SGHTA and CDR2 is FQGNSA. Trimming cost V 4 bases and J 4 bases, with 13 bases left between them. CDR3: CASSSQGFGETQYF. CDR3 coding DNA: TGTGCCAGCAGCTCCCAGGGGTTTGGAGAGACCCAGTACTTC.